This TCR beta chain was found in a study of T cells after yellow fever vaccination. Overall study results and limits: Abundant clonotypes from the bulk population could contaminate FACS-sorted repertoires.

This clonotype occurred many times. The antigen is not known. Germline and junction disagree at one end, which may indicate a read error. Germline CDR1 is SSHAT and CDR2 is FNYEAQ (reference sequence). The length of the CDR3 is 14 residues. Template-switching 5'RACE yielded the TCR cDNA; a universal primer site and UMIs were added in the process. A single record per CDR3 protein comes from TCRdb applying MiXCR to the 5' RACE reads. In the table there are 250,000 to 400,000 distinct CDR3 sequences, over 3.5% of which are singletons. V gene TRBV7-7 combines with J gene TRBJ2-1, with 9 bases identical to TRBD1. The input for sequencing was PBMCs, taken 15 days after the yellow fever booster vaccination. This receptor was obtained from a man aged 18 to 35 who received the YFV17D yellow fever vaccine. Written as DNA, the CDR3 is TGTGCTAGCAGCTTAGGGACAGGGCGCGATGAGCAGTTCTTC. It yields the protein CASSLGTGRDEQFF.